The 29 T cell receptor beta chains below all came from one sample that was sequenced in a study of CD8+CD57+ T cells in acquired aplastic anemia. For CDR3 and TCR beta VDJ profiling, genomic DNA was the template used. TCRdb re-derived calls from the reads in MiXCR, one entry per CDR3 protein. The sample contains approximately 170,000 distinct CDR3 sequences, around 60% of which appear only once. Sequencing was performed on sorted CD4+, CD8+, or CD8+CD57+ T cells (not recorded which) from PBMCs. These receptors all stem from a human donor in good health.

This clonotype was seen many times. The genes are TRBV12-3 or TRBV12-4 and TRBJ2-5, with D perhaps assigned TRBD1 or TRBD2 (5 bases each). V dropped 6 bases and J dropped 5 bases, with 16 bases sitting between them. This CDR3 region has 14 residues. The CDR3 DNA reads TGTGCCAGCAGCCGAAGAGGGGTTGAGGAGACCCAGTACTTC. Translation: CASSRRGVEETQYF.

The rearrangement links TRBV29-1 to TRBJ2-7; 8 nucleotides agree with TRBD1. Trimming at V came to 6 bases and at J to 3 bases, leaving 10 bases not matched to a gene. Per germline, CDR1 SQVTM and CDR2 ANQGSEA. CDR3 size: 14 residues. Written as DNA, the CDR3 is TGCAGCGTAATTACAGGGGGTGACCTCTACGAGCAGTACTTC. Protein: CSVITGGDLYEQYF.

The chain carries TRBV15 and TRBJ1-5, with 7 bases matching TRBD1. V shed 3 bases and J 2 bases; nucleotides not matched to a gene: 1. Germline-derived CDR1 and CDR2 are LNHNV and YYDKDF (reference sequence). The CDR3 covers 14 residues. CDR3 coding DNA: TGTGCCACCAGCAGCGACAGGGGCAATCAGCCCCAGCATTTT. It translates to CATSSDRGNQPQHF.

V is TRBV7-9 and J is TRBJ2-7; D unclear. The CDR3 sequence is 14 residues long. V was clipped by 4 bases and J by 6 bases, with 16 bases between them. Germline V gene data show CDR1 as SEHNR and CDR2 as FQNEAQ (reference sequence). The CDR3 protein is CASSYYLQGPEQYF. CDR3 nucleotides: TGTGCCAGCAGCTACTACCTCCAAGGGCCCGAGCAGTACTTC.

Only a few counts were recorded for this clonotype. An end of the junction does not agree with germline; a read error may underlie this. The chain links TRBV7-9 to TRBJ2-5, with 10 bases aligning to TRBD1. The germline CDR1 and CDR2 sequences are SEHNR and FQNEAQ (reference sequence). The CDR3 extends over 15 amino acids. Here the CDR3 reads CASSFLDRGGETQCF. CDR3 coding DNA: TGTGCCAGCAGCTTCCTGGACAGGGGGGGAGAGACCCAGTGCTTC.

This clonotype was recorded a few times. The gene calls are TRBV2 and TRBJ1-1; D gene unclear. Germline CDR1 SNHLY, CDR2 FYNNEI. V lost 5 bases, J lost 8 bases, and 6 bases lay in between. The CDR3 contains 10 residues. CDR3 sequence reads: CASSLGEAFF. The CDR3 DNA is TGTGCCAGCAGTCTGGGCGAAGCTTTCTTT.

The genes are TRBV14 and TRBJ2-3; unclear D gene. The CDR3 is 13 amino acids. Trimming removed 0 bases at V and 6 bases at J, with 7 bases between. Germline-derived CDR1 and CDR2 are SGHDN and FVKESK. The CDR3 loop reads CASSQDAADTQYF. The DNA of the CDR3 is TGTGCCAGCAGCCAAGATGCAGCGGATACGCAGTATTTT.

This clonotype was observed at least ten times. The chain links TRBV5-1 to TRBJ1-1; D gene uncertain. Deletions cut 0 bases from V and 5 bases from J, with 11 bases between. There are 14 residues in the CDR3. The germline gives CDR1 SGHRS, CDR2 YFSETQ. CDR3 coding DNA: TGCGCCAGCAGCTTGGTGTATTCAGGTACTGAAGCTTTCTTT. Amino acids: CASSLVYSGTEAFF.

The gene calls are TRBV20-1 and TRBJ2-7; no reliable D call. V was shortened by 1 base and J by 5 bases, with 9 bases between the two germline ends. Germline values: CDR1 DFQATT, CDR2 SNEGSKA (reference sequence). The CDR3 totals 12 residues. CDR3 protein: CSARGQTDEQYF. CDR3 nucleotide sequence: TGCAGTGCTAGAGGTCAGACCGACGAGCAGTACTTC.

This chain joins TRBV11-3 and TRBJ2-5; tentatively, D is TRBD2 (5 bases). Germline-derived CDR1 and CDR2 are SGHNT and YENEEA. V dropped 7 bases and J dropped 12 bases, with 15 bases sitting between them. There are 11 residues in the CDR3. The CDR3 region has the DNA TGTGCCAGCACTCGCGGGTTCGAAGAGTACTTC. Its translation is CASTRGFEEYF.

This clonotype was observed a single time. The J gene is TRBJ2-7, the V gene TRBV20-1; 10 bases are shared with TRBD2. CDR1 is DFQATT and CDR2 is SNEGSKA in the germline V gene (reference sequence). Trimming removed 6 bases from V and 2 bases from J; junction bases left unmatched: 4. The CDR3 totals 13 residues. CDR3 DNA sequence: TGCAGTGCAAGACTAGCGGGCCCCTACGAGCAGTACTTC. Protein sequence: CSARLAGPYEQYF.

The chain joins TRBV25-1 to TRBJ1-1; D is uncertain. The CDR3 loop spans 12 amino acids. The germline V gene has CDR1 MGHDK and CDR2 SYGVNS. V lost 6 bases, J lost 1 base, and 6 bases lay in between. The CDR3 DNA reads TGTGCCAGCAGCGGTAAGAACACTGAAGCTTTCTTT. It yields the protein CASSGKNTEAFF.

The table lists this clonotype with a few counts. This rearrangement joins TRBV19 to TRBJ1-1; a weak D match, TRBD1 (5 bases). V lost 3 bases to trimming and J lost 5 bases, with 10 bases between them. The germline V gene has CDR1 LNHDA and CDR2 SQIVND (reference sequence). CDR3 length: 13 amino acids. CDR3 sequence reads: CASSIQGGTEAFF. The CDR3 DNA follows: TGTGCCAGTAGTATCCAGGGCGGGACTGAAGCTTTCTTT.

This clonotype was observed at least ten times. The chain links TRBV12-5 to TRBJ2-5; D gene ambiguous. Germline CDR1 and CDR2: LGHNT and FRNRAP. This CDR3 is built from 11 residues. V dropped 6 bases and J dropped 1 base, with 3 bases sitting between them. This chain's CDR3 is CASGGQETQYF. In nucleotides, the CDR3 is TGTGCTAGTGGGGGCCAAGAGACCCAGTACTTC.

About this clonotype: Because it lacks the conserved phenylalanine or tryptophan at the end, this CDR3 is likely a read error. This chain connects TRBV27 to TRBJ2-5; 7 bases agree with TRBD1. Germline CDR1 and CDR2: MNHEY and SMNVEV (reference sequence). The ends lost 5 bases at V and 5 bases at J; junction bases unmatched: 8. The CDR3 is 14 amino acids. CDR3 sequence (DNA): TGTGCCAGCAGTCCCCTGACAGGGCGGGAGACCCAGTACCTC. Protein sequence: CASSPLTGRETQYL.

This clonotype was recorded many times. The chain uses TRBV9 and TRBJ2-2; no clear D. CDR3 size: 13 residues. Germline loops: CDR1 SGDLS, CDR2 YYNGEE. Trimming took 4 bases from V and 7 from J, leaving 11 bases between them. CDR3 in amino acids: CASSPLRDGELFF. The CDR3 bases are TGTGCCAGCAGCCCCCTTCGTGACGGGGAGCTGTTTTTT.

The V gene is TRBV15, the J gene TRBJ2-6; D unclear. The germline gives CDR1 LNHNV, CDR2 YYDKDF (reference sequence). With 1 base removed from V and 4 bases from J, the gap between germline ends came to 5 bases. This CDR3 region has 14 residues. The CDR3 DNA reads as TGTGCCACCAGCAGAGCCGGAGGGGCCAACGTCCTGACTTTC. Translating it yields CATSRAGGANVLTF. The full variable domain, its missing parts supplied by reference TRBV15 and TRBJ2-6, is DAMVIQNPRYQVTQFGKPVTLSCSQTLNHNVMYWYQQKSSQAPKLLFHYYDKDFNNEADTPDNFQSRRPNTSFCFLDIRSPGLGDTAMYLCATSRAGGANVLTFGAGSRLTVL.

In this sample, this clonotype turned up many times. This rearrangement joins TRBV20-1 to TRBJ2-7, with D possibly being TRBD1 (6 bases). This CDR3 region has 14 residues. V lost 1 base and J 3 bases, leaving 13 bases between the germline ends. The germline V gene has CDR1 DFQATT and CDR2 SNEGSKA (reference sequence). CDR3 in amino acids: CSARASGADYEQYF. The CDR3 DNA reads as TGCAGTGCTAGAGCTTCAGGGGCGGACTACGAGCAGTACTTC.

The chain has TRBV7-6 and TRBJ1-2, with a possible D match to TRBD1 (5 bases). The CDR3 covers 13 residues. Germline CDR1 SGHVS, CDR2 FNYEAQ. V dropped 1 base and J dropped 8 bases, with 11 bases sitting between them. The CDR3, as DNA: TGTGCCAGCAGCTTAGACGGGGGGGACGGCTACACCTTC. Translation gives CASSLDGGDGYTF.

This clonotype was seen only once. A junction boundary mismatches the germline segment, possibly from a read error. The chain links TRBV5-1 to TRBJ2-5; 7 bases are shared with TRBD2. From germline, CDR1 is SGHRS and CDR2 YFSETQ. The CDR3 runs 15 residues. CDR3 in amino acids: CASSVGTISQETQYF. In nucleotides, the CDR3 is TGTGCCAGCAGCGTGGGGACTATAAGTCAAGAGACCCAGTACTTC.

This chain uses TRBV7-8 with TRBJ2-5, with D tentatively TRBD1 (6 bases). Germline V gives CDR1 SGHVS, CDR2 FQNEAQ. The length of the CDR3 is 14 residues. The germline V and J ends were trimmed by 5 bases and 1 base, with 11 bases remaining between them. Here the CDR3 DNA reads TGTGCCAGCAGCCCGTTGACAGGCCAAGAGACCCAGTACTTC. Amino acid sequence: CASSPLTGQETQYF.

The genes are TRBV29-1 and TRBJ2-1; a possible D gene is TRBD1 (6 bases). V lost 1 base to trimming and J lost 7 bases, with 11 bases between them. Germline CDR1 SQVTM, CDR2 ANQGSEA. This CDR3 comprises 13 residues. CDR3 amino acids: CSVEGTATNEQFF. The CDR3 DNA is TGCAGCGTTGAAGGGACAGCTACGAATGAGCAGTTCTTC.

This chain uses TRBV19 with TRBJ1-5, with TRBD1 matching 10 bases. Germline trimming cut 4 bases from V and 0 bases from J; bases unmatched to any gene: 3. The CDR3 consists of 16 residues. Germline V CDR1 and CDR2: LNHDA, SQIVND (reference sequence). The CDR3: CASSRDRGNSNQPQHF. The CDR3 DNA sequence: TGTGCCAGTAGTAGGGACAGGGGAAATAGCAATCAGCCCCAGCATTTT.

This chain links TRBV9 with TRBJ1-3; D unclear. Trimming cost V 7 bases and J 7 bases, with 9 bases left between them. The germline gives CDR1 SGDLS, CDR2 YYNGEE. This CDR3 is 11 amino acids long. The CDR3 protein is CASGGSNTIYF. The CDR3 DNA is TGTGCCAGCGGCGGATCGAACACCATATATTTT. The entire variable domain, with the rest obtained from reference TRBV9 and TRBJ1-3, is as follows: DSGVTQTPKHLITATGQRVTLRCSPRSGDLSVYWYQQSLDQGLQFLIQYYNGEERAKGNILERFSAQQFPDLHSELNLSSLELGDSALYFCASGGSNTIYFGEGSWLTVV.

This chain connects TRBV5-1 to TRBJ2-3; D call uncertain. Trimming shortened V by 2 bases and J by 1 base, and 14 bases separated the two germline ends. This CDR3 has 16 residues. CDR1 and CDR2 (germline): SGHRS, YFSETQ. CDR3 amino acids: CASSFNWGLGTDTQYF. The CDR3 nucleotides are TGCGCCAGCAGCTTTAATTGGGGATTGGGCACAGATACGCAGTATTTT.

CDR3 nucleotide sequence: TGTGCCAGCAGCGCCTCGACAGGGGAAGCTTTCTTT. Amino acids: CASSASTGEAFF. This sequence joins TRBV9 and TRBJ1-1; 7 bases line up with TRBD1. Per the germline V gene, CDR1 is SGDLS and CDR2 is YYNGEE. J lost 8 bases, V lost 3 bases, and 4 bases had no gene match. This CDR3 is built from 12 residues.

This clonotype was seen more than once but under ten times. This chain connects TRBV6-1 to TRBJ1-5; unclear D gene. Germline CDR1 and CDR2: MNHNS and SASEGT. There are 17 residues in the CDR3. Trimming removed 0 bases at V and 5 bases at J, with 17 bases between. The CDR3 nucleotides read TGTGCCAGCAGTGAAGCTGGCGTAGGTAACTGGGATCAGCCCCAGCATTTT. This translates into CASSEAGVGNWDQPQHF.

The V call is TRBV7-9, the J call TRBJ1-2, with 9 bases lining up with TRBD1. The CDR3 spans 13 residues. With 3 bases clipped from V and 8 bases from J, the junction kept 4 bases outside the gene matches. CDR1 and CDR2 (germline): SEHNR, FQNEAQ (reference sequence). The CDR3 sequence: CASSFGDRDGYTF. DNA for the CDR3: TGTGCCAGCAGCTTCGGGGACAGGGACGGCTACACCTTC. The full variable domain, rest sourced from reference TRBV7-9 and TRBJ1-2, is DTGVSQNPRHKITKRGQNVTFRCDPISEHNRLYWYRQTLGQGPEFLTYFQNEAQLEKSRLLSDRFSAERPKGSFSTLEIQRTEQGDSAMYLCASSFGDRDGYTFGSGTRLTVV.

V gene TRBV7-9 combines with J gene TRBJ2-3; weak D call: TRBD1 (5 bases). The CDR3 is 12 amino acids. Germline values: CDR1 SEHNR, CDR2 FQNEAQ (reference sequence). The ends were cut back, 6 bases at V and 6 bases at J, with 10 bases in the middle. CDR3 sequence: CASRSGPDTQYF. CDR3 nucleotide sequence: TGTGCCAGCAGGTCAGGGCCCGATACGCAGTATTTT.